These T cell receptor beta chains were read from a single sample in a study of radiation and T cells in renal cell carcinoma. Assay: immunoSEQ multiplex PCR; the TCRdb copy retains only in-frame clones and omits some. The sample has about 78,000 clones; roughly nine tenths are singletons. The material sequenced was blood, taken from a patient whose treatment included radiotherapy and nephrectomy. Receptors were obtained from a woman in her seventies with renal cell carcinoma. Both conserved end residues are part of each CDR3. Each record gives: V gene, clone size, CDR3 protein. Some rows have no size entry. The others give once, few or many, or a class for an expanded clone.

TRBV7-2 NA CASSFRAQGLANEQFF
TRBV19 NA CASSGGFLGYTF
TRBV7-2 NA CASRDRGNSPLHF
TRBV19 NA CASSIGRGTEAFF
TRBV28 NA CASSFGSHYGYTF
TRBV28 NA CASRGGVYNSPLHF
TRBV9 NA CASSVQGDSYEQYF
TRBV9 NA CASSPKVFPGELFF
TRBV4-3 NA CASSQGTGGDQPQHF
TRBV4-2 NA CASSPREANSPLHF
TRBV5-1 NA CASSELAGGRSYNEQFF
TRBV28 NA CASSLFRVDSNQPQHF
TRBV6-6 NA CASRATASYEQYF
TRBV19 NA CASSIQGARRDGYTF
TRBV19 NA CASSDWTGTQETQYF
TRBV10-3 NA CAIRVSGGPNTQYF
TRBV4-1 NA CASKGQGTMNTEAFF
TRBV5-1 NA CASSKGQAVGYGYTF
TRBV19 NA CASADRGLQPQHF
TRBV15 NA CATSRGLTNTEAFF
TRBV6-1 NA CASRQRGGSGNTIYF
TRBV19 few CASSIDRAYYGYTF
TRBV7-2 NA CASSEGWNYGYTF
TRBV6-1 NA CASSAAPARSGNTIYF
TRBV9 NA CASSVGLFGYGSYNEQFF
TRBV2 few CASSERGNQPQHF
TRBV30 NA CAWSVLRGGANEKLFF
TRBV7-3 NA CASSLAGSSYNEQFF
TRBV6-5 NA CASTPPGFTEAFF
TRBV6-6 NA CASSYRGPYNEQFF
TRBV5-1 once CASSLEGQGKETQYF
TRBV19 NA CASSKPGQYNSPLHF
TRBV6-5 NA CASSLTGAPNEKLFF
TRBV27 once CASSFGGRREETQYF
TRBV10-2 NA CASKGTGANVLTF
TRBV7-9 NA CASSTGTVNTGELFF
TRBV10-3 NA CATTQEGGYSPLHF
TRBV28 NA CASSLGGSGDTQYF
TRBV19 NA CASSIDSGLAKTQYF
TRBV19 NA CASSFLGEKEAFF
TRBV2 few CASTPGQGSNQPQHF
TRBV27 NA CASSLGGANYGYTF
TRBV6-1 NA CASSEARGGNTIYF
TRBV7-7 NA CASSLDSGWDYGYTF
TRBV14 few CASSQDGRGDGYTF
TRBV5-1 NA CASSPGQPNYGYTF
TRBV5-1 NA CASSLEGQGSGYTF
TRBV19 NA CASSIGAPGSTDTQYF
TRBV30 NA CASPGQGMYGYTF
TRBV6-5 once CASSYGPYEQYF
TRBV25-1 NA CASSSHRGSDPEAFF
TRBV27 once CASSRLTDTQYF
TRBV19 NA CASSIDRMAGNTIYF
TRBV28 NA CASKGTDAYEQYF
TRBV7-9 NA CASSPGQRSYTF
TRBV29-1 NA CSGGLAGGPDTEELFF
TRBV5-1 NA CASSVETENTEAFF
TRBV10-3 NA CASRGTGVNGYTF
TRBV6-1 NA CASRDQGHTGELFF